This TCR beta chain originates from a study of blood T cell repertoires in COVID-19. Study in general: From the United States, Italy and Spain came samples of acute and convalescent COVID-19. T cells, B-cell-depleted T cells, or PBMCs provided the cDNA or gDNA that served as material.

Per the germline V gene, CDR1 is SNHLY and CDR2 is FYNNEI. CDR3 length: 15 amino acids. V was cut by 10 bases and J by 4 bases, with 20 bases left in between. The repertoire was sequenced with immunoSEQ multiplex PCR; TCRdb's copy has only in-frame clones and lacks some. The data hold approximately 140,000 clones, with around nine tenths observed a single time. The chain recombines TRBV2 with TRBJ2-1; tentatively, D is TRBD1 (6 bases). The origin of this receptor is a woman aged 40 to 50 with acute or convalescent COVID-19. What was sequenced was peripheral blood. The CDR3 DNA follows: TGTGCCAACCAGGGGCAGGGCCCACCTTACAATGAGCAGTTCTTC. Translation: CANQGQGPPYNEQFF.